The rows below give T cell receptor beta chains drawn from one sample of a study of beta chain features in type 1 diabetes. Assay: immunoSEQ multiplex PCR; the TCRdb copy retains only in-frame clones and omits some. The profile shows 400,000 to 550,000 clones, about 10% of them singletons. The specimen was naive CD4+ T cells from blood. The receptors stem from a woman under 30 in good health. Both conserved end residues are part of each CDR3. D genes are given only for firm matches. Clone size, where shown, is once, few, many, or a class for clones that have expanded.

V gene,J gene,D gene,clone size,CDR3 DNA,CDR3 protein
TRBV28,TRBJ2-1,NA,NA,TGTGCCAGCAGCCCTATTGAGCCCAAGTGGGGCAATGAGCAGTTCTTC,CASSPIEPKWGNEQFF
TRBV28,TRBJ2-1,NA,NA,TGTGCCAGCAGTTATCGTTACAATGAGCAGTTCTTC,CASSYRYNEQFF
TRBV15,TRBJ2-5,NA,few,TGTGCCACCAGCAGAGATGGATCTGTTGGGTCCCTCTACTTC,CATSRDGSVGSLYF
TRBV6-5,TRBJ2-5,NA,NA,TGTGCCAGCAGTCCTTTCCGGCAAGAGACCCAGTACTTC,CASSPFRQETQYF
TRBV7-9,TRBJ1-2,NA,NA,TGTGCCAGCAGCTTAGTGGGAGCTAACTATGGCTACACCTTC,CASSLVGANYGYTF
TRBV9,TRBJ2-3,TRBD1,NA,TGTGCCAGCAGCCCCCAAGGGACAGACGGCACAGATACGCAGTATTTT,CASSPQGTDGTDTQYF
TRBV7-2,TRBJ2-6,TRBD1,NA,TGTGCCAGCAGCTTGGACAGGGCGTCTGGGGCCAACGTCCTGACTTTC,CASSLDRASGANVLTF
TRBV2,TRBJ2-3,NA,NA,TGTGCCAGCACCGCACGGGGAACAGATACGCAGTATTTT,CASTARGTDTQYF
TRBV7-2,TRBJ2-7,TRBD2,few,TGTGCCAGCAGCTTTAGCGGGAGGCCCTACGAGCAGTACTTC,CASSFSGRPYEQYF
TRBV4-2,TRBJ2-6,NA,NA,TGTGCCACCAGTACCCGAGCGAGGGCTGGGGCCAACGTCCTGACTTTC,CATSTRARAGANVLTF
TRBV19,TRBJ2-7,NA,few,TGTGCCACCGCGCTACAGGGATCTGACGAGCAGTACTTC,CATALQGSDEQYF
TRBV14,TRBJ2-5,NA,once,TGTGCCAGCAGCCCCAATTTGAGGTTCCAAGAGACCCAGTACTTC,CASSPNLRFQETQYF
TRBV9,TRBJ2-1,NA,NA,TGTGCCAGCAGCGTAGCTGGGACCGTTTTCGATGAGCAGTTCTTC,CASSVAGTVFDEQFF
TRBV2,TRBJ1-2,TRBD1,NA,TGTGCCAGCAGGGGGACAGGGCCGGGTGGCTACACCTTC,CASRGTGPGGYTF
TRBV7-9,TRBJ2-6,NA,few,TGTGCCAGCAGCTTGGACGGATACTCTGGGGCCAACGTCCTGACTTTC,CASSLDGYSGANVLTF
TRBV19,TRBJ2-4,NA,few,TGTGCCAGTAGTCCGGCGGCTAGAAACATTCAGTACTTC,CASSPAARNIQYF
TRBV29-1,TRBJ2-5,NA,few,TGCAGCGTGAACAGACAAGAGACCCAGTACTTC,CSVNRQETQYF
TRBV5-4,TRBJ2-3,NA,NA,TGTGCCAGCAGCCAAGATCCACAGGGTCCGACAGATACGCAGTATTTT,CASSQDPQGPTDTQYF
TRBV4-1,TRBJ1-1,NA,NA,TGCGCCAGCAGCCAAGAATACAGTCACACTGAAGCTTTCTTT,CASSQEYSHTEAFF
TRBV7-7,TRBJ2-3,NA,NA,TGTGCTAGCAGCTTAGGGATGGAAGATACGCAGTATTTT,CASSLGMEDTQYF
TRBV23-1,TRBJ1-1,NA,NA,TGCGCCAGCAGCCCGTGGGGGGATGACACTGAAGCTTTCTTT,CASSPWGDDTEAFF
TRBV4-3,TRBJ1-6,NA,NA,TGCGCCAGCAGCCAAGATCCAGTCTATAATTCACCCCTCCACTTT,CASSQDPVYNSPLHF
TRBV7-3,TRBJ2-2,TRBD2,few,TGTGCCAGCAGCCCTAACCGGGCTAGCGGGAGATCAGGCGGGGAGCTGTTTTTT,CASSPNRASGRSGGELFF
TRBV18,TRBJ2-3,NA,NA,TGTGCCAGCTCACCACGGGGGGGCCAAGATACGCAGTATTTT,CASSPRGGQDTQYF
TRBV30,TRBJ2-5,NA,few,TGTGCCTGGAGTTCGGCAGGGGTTGAGACCCAGTACTTC,CAWSSAGVETQYF
TRBV7-9,TRBJ2-5,NA,few,TGTGCCATACCGAGGTCACAAGAGACCCAGTACTTC,CAIPRSQETQYF
TRBV5-1,TRBJ2-4,TRBD1,NA,TGCGCCAGCAGCCCGGCAGGCCCGGGACAGGGGAGCGGCAAAAACATTCAGTACTTC,CASSPAGPGQGSGKNIQYF
TRBV4-2,TRBJ1-6,NA,few,TGTGCCAGCAGCCAAGATTCAGGGATCTCCTATAATTCACCCCTCCACTTT,CASSQDSGISYNSPLHF